Below, one T cell receptor beta chain is given with its context. This clone's antigen is unknown. The sample holds no much larger clone one base away, and base qualities are not on file. Sequencing took place on an Illumina HiSeq 2500. Quantitative 5'-RACE with molecular barcodes was the method used to prepare the TCR beta libraries. Regarding the original processing steps: A new computational method based on a probabilistic model of VDJ rearrangement was used to identify disease-linked TCR variants. Clones were called with MiXCR by TCRdb after fastp trimmed the public reads at Q25, and only in-frame beta chains were retained. Under each unique CDR3 protein, matching rows form one entry showing the most common genes and DNA. For this entry, the V and J calls and clone size follow TCRdb and not the study's own pipeline. The sample table shows approximately 440,000 distinct CDR3 sequences, and approximately 17% are seen once. Clones ranked in the top ten supply under 1.2% of the sample.

Clipping removes 5 bases from V and 4 bases from J, with 5 as the unmatched junction base count. Per the germline V gene (reference sequence), DFQATT is the CDR1 and SNEGSKA is the CDR2. The CDR3 runs 14 amino acids, cysteine and phenylalanine included. Of all the DNA, just the CDR3 is kept, 42 bases in frame from base 1. The data are from a study of CD8 T cells in ankylosing spondylitis (TCRdb year 2017). For context, the study as a whole: The study set out to find disease-linked TCR variants by profiling T cell receptor beta repertoires in ankylosing spondylitis patients and healthy donors. The whole study cohort included some 100 healthy donors and 20 to 30 ankylosing spondylitis patients. Peripheral blood was sampled, and synovial fluid was additionally collected from ankylosing spondylitis patients. Points the paper makes about the study in general: Significant enrichment of the disease-linked clones was reported in matched synovial fluid samples from ankylosing spondylitis patients. Some TCR beta motif variants had previously been reported in synovial fluid and blood of reactive arthritis patients, which suggested common disease-initiation mechanisms. The disease-linked clones showed a CD8+ phenotype and occurred at relatively low frequencies in peripheral blood. Blood from ankylosing spondylitis patients appeared to be characterized by a TCR beta motif made up of under ten highly homologous amino acid variants.

The rearrangement joined TRBV20-1 to TRBJ2-1, with TRBD2 identical over 10 junction bases. The specimen was blood, either unsorted or a sorted T cell fraction (not recorded which). The receptor comes from a male donor with ankylosing spondylitis. Here is the DNA: TGCAGTGCTGGGATTAGCGGGGGGTACAATGAGCAGTTCTTC. Translated, it gives CSAGISGGYNEQFF.